The source of this T cell receptor beta chain is a study of blood T cell repertoires in COVID-19. Individuals aged about 18 to 95 years were recruited from about two dozen US areas. Cohorts were assigned according to the clinical history that participants reported. V lost 4 bases to trimming and J lost 4 bases; unmatched junction nucleotides: 10. The CDR3 spans 16 residues. The germline CDR1 and CDR2 sequences are MNHNS and SASEGT. Original analysis: From reference gene primer amplification, estimates of nucleated cell counts were derived. Data came from immunoSEQ multiplex PCR; TCRdb stores just in-frame clones and leaves some out. The DNA gave D and trimming, while V, J and clone size come from that table. The table includes roughly 190,000 clones, 75% to 90% detected once.

This receptor was taken from a woman younger than 45 who had recovered from COVID-19. The chain links TRBV6-1 to TRBJ2-1; 7 bases are shared with TRBD1. The source material was PBMCs or T cells enriched from blood (not recorded which). This CDR3 is CASSVLSGTVYNEQFF. The CDR3 coding sequence is TGTGCCAGCAGTGTGCTTTCCGGGACAGTATACAATGAGCAGTTCTTC.